These 32 T cell receptor beta chains came from one sample sequenced in a study of beta chain features in type 1 diabetes. Findings of the study overall: TCRB CDR3 length was moderately but significantly reduced in all four CD4+ subsets of Type 1 diabetes patients.

The study reverse transcribed the entire isolated RNA, so it sequenced expressed TCRB transcripts. Some clones are missing from TCRdb's copy, which holds only in-frame ones; the method was immunoSEQ multiplex PCR. The sample contains about 660,000 clones, around 15% of which appear only once. Their antigen targets remain unknown. The sequencing input was naive CD4+ T cells from blood. The receptor set was obtained from a man between 18 and 35 years old with type 1 diabetes.

This clone was counted only a few times. The chain employs TRBV9 and TRBJ1-4; TRBD1 might be the D (6 bases). The CDR3 extends over 14 amino acids. Germline V gene lookup returns CDR1 SGDLS and CDR2 YYNGEE. Trimming stripped 2 bases from V and 5 bases from J, with 10 bases between. This CDR3 is CASSVETGNEKLFF. In DNA, the CDR3 is TGTGCCAGCAGCGTGGAGACAGGAAATGAAAAACTGTTTTTT.

The J gene is TRBJ2-3, the V gene TRBV9; D assignment may be TRBD1 or TRBD2 (6 bases each). There are 14 residues in the CDR3. CDR1 and CDR2 (germline): SGDLS, YYNGEE. V lost 3 bases, J lost 4 bases, and 12 bases lay in between. CDR3 in DNA: TGTGCCAGCAGCGGAGTGGGGGGCGCAGATACGCAGTATTTT. Its translation: CASSGVGGADTQYF.

This chain joins TRBV30 and TRBJ1-2; D is undetermined. V was cut by 0 bases and J by 8 bases, with 10 bases left in between. This CDR3 comprises 12 residues. In germline, CDR1 is GTSNPN, CDR2 SVGIG (reference sequence). CDR3 in DNA: TGTGCCTGGAGTGTGAGCGTTGAGGGCTACACCTTC. It is translated as CAWSVSVEGYTF.

The CDR3 reads CASSEASGRGYQPQHF. In DNA, the CDR3 is TGTGCCAGCAGTGAAGCTAGTGGCAGAGGATATCAGCCCCAGCATTTT. The rearrangement joins TRBV6-1 to TRBJ1-5; D unclear. Per the germline V gene, CDR1 is MNHNS and CDR2 is SASEGT. V lost 0 bases to trimming and J lost 5 bases, with 14 bases between them. The CDR3 is made up of 16 amino acids.

This clone was picked up a small number of times. This chain connects TRBV18 to TRBJ2-1; 13 bases align to TRBD2. CDR1 is KGHSH, CDR2 LQKENI, per germline. V shed 6 bases and J 10 bases; nucleotides not matched to a gene: 9. The CDR3 spans 15 residues. CDR3 sequence: CASSPTSGRAGEQFF. CDR3 bases: TGTGCCAGCTCGCCAACTAGCGGGAGGGCCGGGGAGCAGTTCTTC. The complete variable domain, with remaining parts taken from reference TRBV18 and TRBJ2-1, reads NAGVMQNPRHLVRRRGQEARLRCSPMKGHSHVYWYRQLPEEGLKFMVYLQKENIIDESGMPKERFSAEFPKEGPSILRIQQVVRGDSAAYFCASSPTSGRAGEQFFGPGTRLTVL.

The sample holds a few counts of this clone. The CDR3 spells CASSLDRQAVQHF. The CDR3 DNA reads TGTGCCAGCAGCTTAGATCGTCAAGCTGTACAGCATTTT. The chain links TRBV13 to TRBJ1-5; D is uncertain. This CDR3 contains 13 residues. Trimming cost V 1 base and J 13 bases, with 14 bases left between them. Germline V gene lookup returns CDR1 PRHDT and CDR2 FYEKMQ (reference sequence). The variable domain in full, completed from reference TRBV13 and TRBJ1-5, reads AAGVIQSPRHLIKEKRETATLKCYPIPRHDTVYWYQQGPGQDPQFLISFYEKMQSDKGSIPDRFSAQQFSDYHSELNMSSLELGDSALYFCASSLDRQAVQHFGDGTRLSIL.

A few counts support this clone. The chain joins TRBV21-1 to TRBJ2-3; TRBD1 is taken as the D call from the table, unchecked against the DNA. TRBV21-1 is annotated as a pseudogene. The CDR3 runs 13 residues. CDR3 bases: TGTGCCAGCAGCAAAGACAGTGCCGTTACGCAGTATTTT. Translated: CASSKDSAVTQYF.

This clone was found a few times. J is TRBJ1-5 and V is TRBV5-6, with D maybe TRBD1 (6 bases). The CDR3 has 18 residues. Germline V gene data show CDR1 as SGHDT and CDR2 as YYEEEE. The ends were cut back, 1 base at V and 2 bases at J, with 19 bases in the middle. The CDR3 DNA reads as TGTGCCAGCAGCTTGACTCGGGGCAGGGGCATCGGCAATCAGCCCCAGCATTTT. This codes for CASSLTRGRGIGNQPQHF.

This clone was detected only once. The chain couples TRBV7-3 to TRBJ2-2, with D uncertain. Trimming stripped 7 bases from V and 0 bases from J, with 9 bases between. The CDR3 spans 14 residues. Germline V CDR1 and CDR2: SGHTA, FQGTGA. The DNA for the CDR3 is TGTGCCAGCACTATCCAACCGAACACCGGGGAGCTGTTTTTT. Residues: CASTIQPNTGELFF.

V gene TRBV2 combines with J gene TRBJ2-7; 11 positions match TRBD2. CDR3 size: 15 residues. The ends lost 4 bases at V and 2 bases at J; junction bases unmatched: 4. From germline, CDR1 is SNHLY and CDR2 FYNNEI. DNA for the CDR3: TGTGCCAGCAGTGGGGGACTAGCGGTTACCTACGAGCAGTACTTC. Translation: CASSGGLAVTYEQYF. Looking up the rest from reference TRBV2 and TRBJ2-7 gives the full variable domain: EPEVTQTPSHQVTQMGQEVILRCVPISNHLYFYWYRQILGQKVEFLVSFYNNEISEKSEIFDDQFSVERPDGSNFTLKIRSTKLEDSAMYFCASSGGLAVTYEQYFGPGTRLTVT.

This clone was counted between two and nine times. The chain employs TRBV7-9 and TRBJ1-5; D might be TRBD1 (6 bases). The CDR3 runs 14 residues. Germline loops: CDR1 SEHNR, CDR2 FQNEAQ (reference sequence). Trimming took off 3 bases at V and 5 bases at J, with 11 bases between the two ends. CDR3 amino acids: CASSFRDKDQPQHF. The DNA of the CDR3 is TGTGCCAGCAGCTTCCGGGACAAGGATCAGCCCCAGCATTTT. The whole variable domain, remainder taken from reference TRBV7-9 and TRBJ1-5, is DTGVSQNPRHKITKRGQNVTFRCDPISEHNRLYWYRQTLGQGPEFLTYFQNEAQLEKSRLLSDRFSAERPKGSFSTLEIQRTEQGDSAMYLCASSFRDKDQPQHFGDGTRLSIL.

This clone was observed a few times. The sample holds other DNA sequences that translate to the same CDR3. The rearrangement uses TRBV7-2 and TRBJ2-5; D unresolved. V was clipped by 5 bases and J by 5 bases, with 9 bases between them. This CDR3 has 12 amino acids. Per the germline V gene, CDR1 is SGHTA and CDR2 is FQGNSA. The CDR3 loop is CASSPLRETQYF. As DNA, the CDR3 is TGTGCCAGCAGCCCTCTTAGGGAGACCCAGTACTTC.

This clone has more than one count but fewer than ten. The V gene is TRBV4-3, the J gene TRBJ1-3; D unclear. Germline V lookup: CDR1 LGHNA, CDR2 YSLEER. CDR3 size: 17 residues. V was pared by 0 bases and J by 1 base, with 13 bases between. The CDR3 spells CASSQDQPGFSGNTIYF. The CDR3 DNA sequence: TGCGCCAGCAGCCAAGATCAACCGGGGTTTTCTGGAAACACCATATATTTT.

This clone has more than one count but fewer than ten. This chain joins TRBV2 and TRBJ2-7; 11 bases line up with TRBD2. The CDR3 is 17 amino acids. Trimming removed 6 bases from V and 3 bases from J; junction bases left unmatched: 13. Germline assignment: CDR1 SNHLY and CDR2 FYNNEI. CDR3 bases: TGTGCCAGCAGCGCTTCCCATGATCTAGCGGGAGGCTACGAGCAGTACTTC. Its translation: CASSASHDLAGGYEQYF.

This clone occurred once. This sequence joins TRBV7-2 and TRBJ2-1; tentatively, D is TRBD1 (6 bases). The germline CDR1 and CDR2 sequences are SGHTA and FQGNSA. Deletions cut 5 bases from V and 5 bases from J, with 19 bases between. The CDR3 length is 16 residues. As DNA, the CDR3 is TGTGCCAGCAGCACCCGACTCCTGACAGGCAACAATGAGCAGTTCTTC. Translating it yields CASSTRLLTGNNEQFF.

This clone was detected only a few times. This chain uses TRBV6-6 with TRBJ2-2; 7 bases align to TRBD2. The V gene end was trimmed by 6 bases and the J gene end by 7 bases; junction bases not matched to a gene: 14. The CDR3 sequence is 16 residues long. Germline CDR1 MNHNY, CDR2 SVGAGI (reference sequence). The CDR3 is CASRKTRAPGGGELFF. CDR3 in DNA: TGTGCCAGCAGAAAGACCCGGGCCCCGGGAGGCGGGGAGCTGTTTTTT.

This clone was seen a few times. The chain is built from TRBV30 and TRBJ1-4; TRBD1 aligns across 7 bases. The ends lost 2 bases at V and 0 bases at J; junction bases unmatched: 3. The CDR3 runs 15 residues. Per germline, CDR1 GTSNPN and CDR2 SVGIG (reference sequence). CDR3 loop: CAWSRGTATNEKLFF. The CDR3 DNA follows: TGTGCCTGGAGTAGAGGGACAGCAACTAATGAAAAACTGTTTTTT.

This clone was counted a few times. The rearrangement uses TRBV30 and TRBJ1-2; tentative D call: TRBD1 (5 bases). This CDR3 is built from 13 residues. V shed 2 bases and J shed 0 bases, with 7 bases lying between them. Germline CDR1 reads GTSNPN; CDR2 reads SVGIG (reference sequence). Here the CDR3 DNA reads TGTGCCTGGAGTACAGGATCTAACTATGGCTACACCTTC. Amino acid sequence: CAWSTGSNYGYTF.

The chain uses TRBV4-3 and TRBJ2-7; maybe TRBD2 (6 bases). CDR1 is LGHNA, CDR2 YSLEER, per germline. Trimming removed 4 bases from V and 2 bases from J, with 27 bases in between. The CDR3 sequence is 19 residues long. CDR3 loop: CASSPPGCRWMRRAYEQYF. The CDR3 region has the DNA TGCGCCAGCAGCCCGCCCGGGTGTAGATGGATGAGGAGGGCCTACGAGCAGTACTTC.

This clone was detected a few times. The DNA of the CDR3 is TGTGCCAGCAGCACTTGGGGGAGCTCCTACAATGAGCAGTTCTTC. It encodes CASSTWGSSYNEQFF. This chain links TRBV7-2 with TRBJ2-1; D is tentatively TRBD1 or TRBD2 (5 bases each). With 5 bases removed from V and 0 bases from J, the gap between germline ends came to 11 bases. The CDR3 is made up of 15 amino acids. Germline CDR1 and CDR2: SGHTA and FQGNSA.

This clone was counted between two and nine times. This chain joins TRBV7-8 and TRBJ2-7; 8 bases match TRBD1. This CDR3 comprises 15 residues. Per germline, CDR1 SGHVS and CDR2 FQNEAQ. The junction had 6 bases not matched to a gene; V was cut back by 5 bases and J by 0 bases. The CDR3: CASSGQGVGSYEQYF. The CDR3 DNA reads as TGTGCCAGCAGCGGACAGGGAGTTGGCTCCTACGAGCAGTACTTC.

The rearrangement uses TRBV29-1 and TRBJ2-1; 9 nucleotides align to TRBD2. Looked up from germline, CDR1 is SQVTM and CDR2 is ANQGSEA. The ends lost 2 bases at V and 5 bases at J; junction bases unmatched: 7. The CDR3 length is 15 residues. The CDR3 nucleotides read TGCAGCGTTGAAATCGGCGGGAGGGGAAACAATGAGCAGTTCTTC. It specifies CSVEIGGRGNNEQFF.

The chain is built from TRBV2 and TRBJ2-3; D might be TRBD1 (6 bases). Germline assignment: CDR1 SNHLY and CDR2 FYNNEI. CDR3 length: 14 amino acids. V was trimmed by 5 bases and J by 3 bases, leaving 12 bases between them. As DNA, the CDR3 is TGTGCCAGCAGTCAGGGGCTCGCGACAGATACGCAGTATTTT. Its protein product is CASSQGLATDTQYF.

The rearrangement joins TRBV19 to TRBJ1-4; perhaps TRBD1 as D (6 bases). Trimming cost V 4 bases and J 2 bases, with 17 bases left between them. Germline V lookup: CDR1 LNHDA, CDR2 SQIVND (reference sequence). This CDR3 comprises 17 residues. CDR3 nucleotides: TGTGCCAGTAGTACTACGGGTACAGGGTCGACTAATGAAAAACTGTTTTTT. Translating gives CASSTTGTGSTNEKLFF.

This clone was counted a few times. The gene calls are TRBV4-1 and TRBJ2-2; D remains ambiguous. The germline V gene has CDR1 MGHRA and CDR2 YSYEKL. This CDR3 is built from 15 residues. Trimming pared 0 bases from V and 6 bases from J, leaving 11 bases between. The CDR3 nucleotides are TGCGCCAGCAGCCAAGAGAAGGGATTAGCCGGGGAGCTGTTTTTT. The encoded protein is CASSQEKGLAGELFF.

This clone appeared a few times. Other DNA sequences within the sample encode an identical CDR3. The CDR3 DNA reads TGTGCCAGCAGCTTAGTCAGGGACTCCTACGAGCAGTACTTC. Protein sequence: CASSLVRDSYEQYF. The rearrangement joins TRBV7-9 to TRBJ2-7; maybe TRBD1 (5 bases). CDR3 size: 14 residues. Trimming removed 1 base at V and 0 bases at J, with 7 bases between. The germline gives CDR1 SEHNR, CDR2 FQNEAQ (reference sequence).

The rearrangement joins TRBV5-1 to TRBJ2-1, with D perhaps TRBD2 (6 bases). Trimming removed 0 bases at V and 0 bases at J, with 10 bases between. CDR3 length: 16 residues. Germline V gives CDR1 SGHRS, CDR2 YFSETQ. In DNA, the CDR3 is TGCGCCAGCAGCTTGGTTCAGGGAGGCTCCTACAATGAGCAGTTCTTC. It specifies CASSLVQGGSYNEQFF.

This clone was picked up a small number of times. The rearrangement joins TRBV23-1 to TRBJ2-7; TRBD1 matches 10 bases. TRBV23-1 is identified as an open reading frame with a role that is uncertain. The CDR3 is made up of 14 amino acids. Germline trimming cut 7 bases from V and 6 bases from J; bases unmatched to any gene: 9. As DNA, the CDR3 is TGCGCCAGCACTCCGGGACAGGGGACCGTCGAGCAGTACTTC. It encodes CASTPGQGTVEQYF.

The rearrangement links TRBV6-4 to TRBJ1-2, with TRBD1 as a possible D gene (6 bases). Trimming removed 6 bases from V and 3 bases from J, with 11 bases in between. CDR1 is MRHNA, CDR2 SNTAGT, per germline. This CDR3 has 13 residues. The CDR3 nucleotides read TGTGCCAGCAGCCAAGGACAGCACTATGGCTACACCTTC. This translates into CASSQGQHYGYTF.

This clone was recorded a few times. The chain joins TRBV5-1 to TRBJ1-5; tentatively, D is TRBD1 (5 bases). The CDR3 length is 14 residues. V lost 2 bases to trimming and J lost 3 bases, with 9 bases between them. Germline-derived CDR1 and CDR2 are SGHRS and YFSETQ. Written as DNA, the CDR3 is TGCGCCAGCAGCTTCGACAGCGACAATCAGCCCCAGCATTTT. Its protein product is CASSFDSDNQPQHF.

The chain has TRBV5-4 and TRBJ2-1; 7 bases are a match to TRBD2. CDR1 is SGHNT and CDR2 is YYREEE in the germline V gene (reference sequence). Trimming cost V 3 bases and J 6 bases; bases outside gene matches: 6. The CDR3 length is 14 residues. CDR3 amino acids: CASSSQTSINEQFF. The CDR3 DNA sequence: TGTGCCAGCAGCTCCCAGACTAGCATCAATGAGCAGTTCTTC.

The rearrangement links TRBV9 to TRBJ2-2; D unresolved. The CDR3 spans 16 residues. Germline V CDR1 and CDR2: SGDLS, YYNGEE. Trimming shortened V by 0 bases and J by 1 base, and 10 bases separated the two germline ends. In DNA, the CDR3 is TGTGCCAGCAGCGTAGGTGATAGACAGAACACCGGGGAGCTGTTTTTT. Encoded protein: CASSVGDRQNTGELFF.